Presented here are 6 T cell receptor beta chains from one specimen sequenced in a study of T cell responses to AZD1222 COVID-19 vaccine. Assay: immunoSEQ multiplex PCR; the TCRdb copy retains only in-frame clones and omits some. The sample includes roughly 250,000 clones, approximately 95% of them seen just once. The specimen was peripheral blood, collected on day 0 of AZD1222 vaccination. The source of these receptors is an adult in good health.

This rearrangement joins TRBV29-1 to TRBJ2-7; TRBD2 is a possible D gene (6 bases). Trimming pared 6 bases from V and 2 bases from J, leaving 11 bases between. Germline loops: CDR1 SQVTM, CDR2 ANQGSEA. The CDR3 spans 12 residues. CDR3 residues: CSVGTGAYEQYF. The CDR3 nucleotides are TGCAGCGTAGGGACGGGAGCCTACGAGCAGTACTTC.

The J gene is TRBJ2-2, the V gene TRBV5-4, with 7 bases that match TRBD1. Germline V gene lookup returns CDR1 SGHNT and CDR2 YYREEE (reference sequence). The trim removed 4 bases at V and 1 base at J, leaving 7 bases unmatched. CDR3 length equals 16 residues. The CDR3 region has the DNA TGTGCCAGCAGCATCGGGACAGTTCAGAACACCGGGGAGCTGTTTTTT. Translating it yields CASSIGTVQNTGELFF.

The chain is built from TRBV28 and TRBJ2-2, with 10 bases aligning to TRBD2. Trimming at V came to 7 bases and at J to 6 bases, leaving 8 bases not matched to a gene. The germline gives CDR1 MDHEN, CDR2 SYDVKM. This CDR3 is built from 15 residues. The CDR3 loop is CASTQIAGGSGELFF. CDR3 sequence (DNA): TGTGCCAGCACCCAAATAGCGGGAGGCTCCGGGGAGCTGTTTTTT.

J is TRBJ2-2 and V is TRBV4-1, with D perhaps TRBD2 (5 bases). There are 14 residues in the CDR3. Germline-derived CDR1 and CDR2 are MGHRA and YSYEKL. V was trimmed by 1 base and J by 6 bases, leaving 9 bases between them. This CDR3 is CASSQGGPPGELFF. In nucleotides, the CDR3 is TGCGCCAGCAGCCAAGGAGGGCCCCCCGGGGAGCTGTTTTTT.

This sequence joins TRBV12-5 and TRBJ1-1; 10 nucleotides agree with TRBD1. In germline, CDR1 is LGHNT, CDR2 FRNRAP. CDR3 length: 14 amino acids. The V gene end was trimmed by 4 bases and the J gene end by 5 bases; junction bases not matched to a gene: 4. Here the CDR3 DNA reads TGTGCTAGTGGTTCGGGACAGGGGTTTACTGAAGCTTTCTTT. Protein product: CASGSGQGFTEAFF.

This chain links TRBV9 with TRBJ2-1; D is ambiguous. The CDR3 sequence is 15 residues long. Deletions cut 0 bases from V and 8 bases from J, with 15 bases between. The germline V gene encodes CDR1 SGDLS and CDR2 YYNGEE. CDR3 nucleotides: TGTGCCAGCAGCGTAGCTACAACTGGAGTCGATGAGCAGTTCTTC. Amino acid sequence: CASSVATTGVDEQFF.